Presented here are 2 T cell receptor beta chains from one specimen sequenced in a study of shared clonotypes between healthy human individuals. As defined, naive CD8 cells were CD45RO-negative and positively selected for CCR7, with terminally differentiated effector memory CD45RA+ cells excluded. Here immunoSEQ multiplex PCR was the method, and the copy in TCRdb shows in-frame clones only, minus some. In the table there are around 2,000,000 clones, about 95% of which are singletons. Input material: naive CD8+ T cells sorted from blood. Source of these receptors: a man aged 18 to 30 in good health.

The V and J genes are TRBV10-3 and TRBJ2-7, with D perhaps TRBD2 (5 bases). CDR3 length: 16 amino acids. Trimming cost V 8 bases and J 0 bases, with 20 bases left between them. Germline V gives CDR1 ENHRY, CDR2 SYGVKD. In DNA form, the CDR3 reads TGTGCCATCGGGATTGAACTAGGGCTGAGCTCCTACGAGCAGTACTTC. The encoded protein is CAIGIELGLSSYEQYF.

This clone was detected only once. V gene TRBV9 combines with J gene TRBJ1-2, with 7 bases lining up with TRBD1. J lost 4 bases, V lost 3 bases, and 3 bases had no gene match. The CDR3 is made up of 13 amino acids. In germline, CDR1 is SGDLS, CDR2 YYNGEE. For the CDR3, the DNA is TGTGCCAGCAGCGGACAGGGAGTCTATGGCTACACCTTC. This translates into CASSGQGVYGYTF. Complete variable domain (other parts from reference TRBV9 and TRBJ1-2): DSGVTQTPKHLITATGQRVTLRCSPRSGDLSVYWYQQSLDQGLQFLIQYYNGEERAKGNILERFSAQQFPDLHSELNLSSLELGDSALYFCASSGQGVYGYTFGSGTRLTVV.